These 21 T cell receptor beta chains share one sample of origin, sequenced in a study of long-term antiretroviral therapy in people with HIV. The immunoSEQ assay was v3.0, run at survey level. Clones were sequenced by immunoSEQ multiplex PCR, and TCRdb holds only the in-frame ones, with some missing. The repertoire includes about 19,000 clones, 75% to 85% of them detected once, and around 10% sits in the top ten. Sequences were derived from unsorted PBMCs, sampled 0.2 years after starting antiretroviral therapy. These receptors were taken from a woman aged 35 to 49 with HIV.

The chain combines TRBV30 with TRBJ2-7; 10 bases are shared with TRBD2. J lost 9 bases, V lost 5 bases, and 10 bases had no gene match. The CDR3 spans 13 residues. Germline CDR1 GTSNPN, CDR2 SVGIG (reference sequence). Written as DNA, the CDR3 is TGTGCCTGGGCGAGCGGGAGGACTAGCGGGCAGTACTTC. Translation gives CAWASGRTSGQYF.

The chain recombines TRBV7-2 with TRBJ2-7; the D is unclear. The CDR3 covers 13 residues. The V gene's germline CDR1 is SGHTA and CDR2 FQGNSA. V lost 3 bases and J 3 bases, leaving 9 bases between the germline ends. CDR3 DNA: TGTGCCAGCAGCTTGAAGGCCGGCTACGAGCAGTACTTC. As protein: CASSLKAGYEQYF.

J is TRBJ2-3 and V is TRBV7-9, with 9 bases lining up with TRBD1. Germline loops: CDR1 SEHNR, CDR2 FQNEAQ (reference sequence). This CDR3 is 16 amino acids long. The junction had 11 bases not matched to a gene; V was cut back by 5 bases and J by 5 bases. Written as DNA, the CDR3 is TGTGCCAGCAGCAGAGGACCGGGACAGGGTTTAGATACGCAGTATTTT. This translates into CASSRGPGQGLDTQYF.

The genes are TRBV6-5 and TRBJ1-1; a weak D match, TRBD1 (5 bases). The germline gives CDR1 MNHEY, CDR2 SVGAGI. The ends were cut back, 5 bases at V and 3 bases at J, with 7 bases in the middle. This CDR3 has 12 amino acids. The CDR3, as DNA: TGTGCCAGCAGTGGGGGAGACACTGAAGCTTTCTTT. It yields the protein CASSGGDTEAFF.

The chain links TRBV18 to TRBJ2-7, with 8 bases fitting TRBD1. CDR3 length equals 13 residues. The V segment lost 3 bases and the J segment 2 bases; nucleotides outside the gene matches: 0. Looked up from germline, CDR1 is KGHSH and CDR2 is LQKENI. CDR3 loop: CASSPTGAYEQYF. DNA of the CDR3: TGTGCCAGCTCACCGACAGGGGCCTACGAGCAGTACTTC.

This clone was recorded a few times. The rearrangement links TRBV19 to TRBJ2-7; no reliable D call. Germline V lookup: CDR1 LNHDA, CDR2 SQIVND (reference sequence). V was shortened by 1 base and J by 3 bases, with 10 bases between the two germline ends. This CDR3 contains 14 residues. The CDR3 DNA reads TGTGCCAGTAGTATAGTTGGGCTAGACTACGAGCAGTACTTC. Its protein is CASSIVGLDYEQYF.

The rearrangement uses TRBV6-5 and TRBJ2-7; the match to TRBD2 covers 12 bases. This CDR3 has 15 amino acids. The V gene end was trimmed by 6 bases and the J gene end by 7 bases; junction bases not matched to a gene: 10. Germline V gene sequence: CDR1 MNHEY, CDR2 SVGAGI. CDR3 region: CASRTSGGRVWEQYF. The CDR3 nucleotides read TGTGCCAGCAGGACTAGCGGGGGACGAGTGTGGGAGCAGTACTTC.

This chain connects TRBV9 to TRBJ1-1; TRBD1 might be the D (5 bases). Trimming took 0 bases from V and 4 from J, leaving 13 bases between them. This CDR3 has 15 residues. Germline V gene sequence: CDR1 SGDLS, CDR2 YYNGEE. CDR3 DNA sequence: TGTGCCAGCAGCGTAGAGGTGGGGCGCGCCACTGAAGCTTTCTTT. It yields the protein CASSVEVGRATEAFF.

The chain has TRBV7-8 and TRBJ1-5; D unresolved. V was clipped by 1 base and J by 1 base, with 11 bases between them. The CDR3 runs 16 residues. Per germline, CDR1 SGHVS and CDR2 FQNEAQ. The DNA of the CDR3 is TGTGCCAGCAGCTTAGGCCATCAGAGGAGCAATCAGCCCCAGCATTTT. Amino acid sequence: CASSLGHQRSNQPQHF.

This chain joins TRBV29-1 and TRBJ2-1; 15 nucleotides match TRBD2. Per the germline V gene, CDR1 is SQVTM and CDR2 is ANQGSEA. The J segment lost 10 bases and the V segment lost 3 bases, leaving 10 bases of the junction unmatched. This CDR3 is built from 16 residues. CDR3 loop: CSVEARTSGGVWEQFF. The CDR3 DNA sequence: TGCAGCGTTGAGGCACGGACTAGCGGGGGGGTATGGGAGCAGTTCTTC.

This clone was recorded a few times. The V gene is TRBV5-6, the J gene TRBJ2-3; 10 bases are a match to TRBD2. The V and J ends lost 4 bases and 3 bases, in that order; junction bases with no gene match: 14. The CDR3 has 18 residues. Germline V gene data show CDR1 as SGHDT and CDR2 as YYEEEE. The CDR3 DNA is TGTGCCAGCAGCCTGACTAGCGGGTCGGTGGGGACGACAGATACGCAGTATTTT. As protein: CASSLTSGSVGTTDTQYF.

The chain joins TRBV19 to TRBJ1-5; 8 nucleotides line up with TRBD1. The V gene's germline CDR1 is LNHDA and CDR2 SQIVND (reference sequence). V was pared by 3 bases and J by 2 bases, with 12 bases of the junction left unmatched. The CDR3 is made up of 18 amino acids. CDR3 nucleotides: TGTGCCAGTAGTATCGGTCAGGGGGCCGGGTGGGGCAATCAGCCCCAGCATTTT. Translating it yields CASSIGQGAGWGNQPQHF.

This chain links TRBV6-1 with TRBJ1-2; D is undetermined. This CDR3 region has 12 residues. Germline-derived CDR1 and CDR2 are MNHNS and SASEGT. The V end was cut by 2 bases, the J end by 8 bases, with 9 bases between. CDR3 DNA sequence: TGTGCCAGCAGTGAACAAGGGTACGGCTACACCTTC. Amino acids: CASSEQGYGYTF.

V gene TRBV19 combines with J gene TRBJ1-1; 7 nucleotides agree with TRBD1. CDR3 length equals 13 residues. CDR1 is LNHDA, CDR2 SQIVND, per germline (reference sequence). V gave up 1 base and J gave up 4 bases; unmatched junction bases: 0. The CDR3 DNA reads TGTGCCAGTAGTATAGGGACAGGCACTGAAGCTTTCTTT. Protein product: CASSIGTGTEAFF.

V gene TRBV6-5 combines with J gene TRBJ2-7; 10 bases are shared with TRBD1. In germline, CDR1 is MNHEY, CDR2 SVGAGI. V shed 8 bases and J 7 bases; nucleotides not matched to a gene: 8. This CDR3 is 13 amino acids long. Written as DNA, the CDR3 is TGTGCCAGCGGGAGACAGGGGGCAGGAGAGCAGTACTTC. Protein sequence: CASGRQGAGEQYF.

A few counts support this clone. The CDR3 region is CASSYSSGANSPLHF. The CDR3 DNA follows: TGTGCCAGCAGTTACTCGTCAGGGGCAAATTCACCCCTCCACTTT. V and J are TRBV6-5 and TRBJ1-6; D possibly corresponds to TRBD1 (6 bases). Germline lookup yields CDR1 MNHEY and CDR2 SVGAGI. Trimming took off 0 bases at V and 7 bases at J, with 10 bases between the two ends. This CDR3 has 15 amino acids.

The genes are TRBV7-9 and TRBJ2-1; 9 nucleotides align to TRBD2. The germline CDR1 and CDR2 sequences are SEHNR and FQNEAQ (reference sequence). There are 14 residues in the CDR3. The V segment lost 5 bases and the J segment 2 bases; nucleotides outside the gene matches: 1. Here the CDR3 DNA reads TGTGCCAGCAGCGCTAGCGGGACCTACAATGAGCAGTTCTTC. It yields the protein CASSASGTYNEQFF.

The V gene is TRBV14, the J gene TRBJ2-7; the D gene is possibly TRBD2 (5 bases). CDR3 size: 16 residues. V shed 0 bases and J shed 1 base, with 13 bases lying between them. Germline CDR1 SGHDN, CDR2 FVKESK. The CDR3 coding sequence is TGTGCCAGCAGCCAAGACCCCCTGGGAGCTTCCTACGAGCAGTACTTC. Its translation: CASSQDPLGASYEQYF. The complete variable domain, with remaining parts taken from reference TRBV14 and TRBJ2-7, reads EAGVTQFPSHSVIEKGQTVTLRCDPISGHDNLYWYRRVMGKEIKFLLHFVKESKQDESGMPNNRFLAERTGGTYSTLKVQPAELEDSGVYFCASSQDPLGASYEQYFGPGTRLTVT.

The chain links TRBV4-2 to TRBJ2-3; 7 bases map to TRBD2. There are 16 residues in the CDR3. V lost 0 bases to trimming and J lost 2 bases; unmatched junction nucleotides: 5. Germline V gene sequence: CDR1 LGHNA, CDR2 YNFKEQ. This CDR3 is CASSQEPGRDTDTQYF. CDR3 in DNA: TGTGCCAGCAGCCAAGAACCGGGGAGGGACACAGATACGCAGTATTTT.

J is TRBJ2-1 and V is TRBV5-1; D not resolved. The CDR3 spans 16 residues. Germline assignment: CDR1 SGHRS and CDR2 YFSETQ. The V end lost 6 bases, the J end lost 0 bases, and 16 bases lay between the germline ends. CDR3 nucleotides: TGCGCCAGCACCGTTGGACCACATAGCTCCTACAATGAGCAGTTCTTC. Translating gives CASTVGPHSSYNEQFF.

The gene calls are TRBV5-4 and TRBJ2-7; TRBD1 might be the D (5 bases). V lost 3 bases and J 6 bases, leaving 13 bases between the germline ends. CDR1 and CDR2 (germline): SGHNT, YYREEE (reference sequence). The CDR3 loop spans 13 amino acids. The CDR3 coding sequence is TGTGCCAGCAGCTGGGGCAGGGTCCGCGAGCAGTACTTC. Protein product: CASSWGRVREQYF.